The following is a T cell receptor (beta chain) sequence with its context. The assay was immunoSEQ multiplex PCR, and TCRdb's table has in-frame clones only and misses some. This table has about 240,000 clones, around 87% appearing once. Germline assignment: CDR1 SGHDT and CDR2 YYEEEE. V gave up 4 bases and J gave up 5 bases; unmatched junction bases: 11. CDR3 size: 15 residues. These data are taken from a study of blood T cell repertoires in COVID-19. V is TRBV5-6 and J is TRBJ1-1; 7 bases fit TRBD1. What was sequenced was PBMCs or T cells enriched from blood (not recorded which). This TCR was sampled from a woman aged 40 to 50 with acute COVID-19. CDR3 loop: CASSADRAEWTEAFF. For the CDR3, the DNA is TGTGCCAGCAGCGCAGACAGGGCTGAGTGGACTGAAGCTTTCTTT.